Listed here are 20 T cell receptor beta chains from one sample, sequenced in a study of CD8+ T cells in alopecia areata. The treatment is: oral pan-JAK inhibitor, 5-10 mg twice daily. RNA extraction and reverse transcription yielded cDNA as sequencing template. Clones were sequenced by immunoSEQ multiplex PCR, and TCRdb holds only the in-frame ones, with some missing. In the table there are about 210,000 clones, approximately 67% of which are singletons. The starting material was CD4+ T cells sorted from blood, obtained at week 44, from a patient treated with tofacitinib. All receptors come from a human donor with alopecia areata.

The gene calls are TRBV30 and TRBJ1-2; weak D call: TRBD1 (6 bases). CDR1 GTSNPN and CDR2 SVGIG come from the germline V gene (reference sequence). This CDR3 has 14 amino acids. Trimming removed 2 bases at V and 0 bases at J, with 10 bases between. CDR3 amino acids: CAWSWGAANYGYTF. The CDR3 DNA reads TGTGCCTGGAGTTGGGGGGCAGCTAACTATGGCTACACCTTC.

This clone was picked up one time. This sequence joins TRBV10-3 and TRBJ1-1, with D maybe TRBD1 (6 bases). Trimming cost V 0 bases and J 5 bases, with 13 bases left between them. This CDR3 is 15 amino acids long. CDR1 is ENHRY and CDR2 is SYGVKD in the germline V gene. CDR3 bases: TGTGCCATCAGTGAGTCTAAATTACAGGGAACTGAAGCTTTCTTT. This codes for CAISESKLQGTEAFF.

The J gene is TRBJ2-3, the V gene TRBV5-1; D ambiguous. The CDR3 covers 14 residues. Trimming left V 0 bases short and J 6 bases short, with 11 bases between. Per the germline V gene, CDR1 is SGHRS and CDR2 is YFSETQ. The CDR3 here is CASSLVEAWDTQYF. DNA for the CDR3: TGCGCCAGCAGCTTGGTAGAAGCATGGGATACGCAGTATTTT.

The rearrangement links TRBV7-2 to TRBJ2-1, with D perhaps TRBD2 (6 bases). Germline CDR1 reads SGHTA; CDR2 reads FQGNSA. The V end lost 7 bases, the J end lost 8 bases, and 15 bases lay between the germline ends. This CDR3 region has 13 residues. CDR3 DNA sequence: TGTGCCAGCACCCTCTTCGGCGGGGATGAGCAGTTCTTC. This translates into CASTLFGGDEQFF.

The rearrangement joins TRBV18 to TRBJ1-1; 9 nucleotides match TRBD1. Unmatched junction bases numbered 6, after V lost 5 bases and J lost 5 bases. This CDR3 contains 14 residues. Germline-derived CDR1 and CDR2 are KGHSH and LQKENI. This CDR3 is CASSSGQGYTEAFF. The CDR3 nucleotides read TGTGCCAGCTCATCGGGACAGGGTTATACTGAAGCTTTCTTT.

The genes are TRBV10-1 and TRBJ2-3, with TRBD2 matching 9 bases. After removal of 0 bases from V and 6 bases from J, the junction contained 7 bases not matched to a gene. This CDR3 region has 16 residues. Germline loops: CDR1 WNHNN, CDR2 SYGVQD (reference sequence). Written as DNA, the CDR3 is TGCGCCAGCAGTGAGTCGCGCGGGGGGGCCGGTGATACGCAGTATTTT. Amino acid sequence: CASSESRGGAGDTQYF.

The CDR3 region has the DNA TGCGCCAGCAGCCAACAGGAGGGGGGCTACACCTTC. This sequence encodes CASSQQEGGYTF. The rearrangement joins TRBV4-3 to TRBJ1-2, with D maybe TRBD1 (5 bases). The CDR3 has 12 amino acids. V lost 2 bases to trimming and J lost 8 bases, with 9 bases between them. CDR1 is LGHNA and CDR2 is YSLEER in the germline V gene.

The chain is built from TRBV30 and TRBJ1-1; D not resolved. Germline V gives CDR1 GTSNPN, CDR2 SVGIG (reference sequence). The CDR3 consists of 12 residues. V was shortened by 5 bases and J by 3 bases, with 10 bases between the two germline ends. The CDR3 reads CAWGPSDTEAFF. CDR3 bases: TGTGCCTGGGGCCCAAGCGACACTGAAGCTTTCTTT.

As to this clone: The germline gene is not matched at one end of the junction; a read error may be the cause. The rearrangement uses TRBV2 and TRBJ1-2; 7 bases are a match to TRBD1. The CDR3 contains 14 residues. Germline V gene sequence: CDR1 SNHLY, CDR2 FYNNEI. CDR3 loop: CARSGAGGVGGYTF. In DNA, the CDR3 is TGTGCCAGAAGTGGGGCAGGGGGAGTAGGAGGCTACACCTTC.

About this clone itself: Other DNA sequences within the sample encode an identical CDR3. The chain has TRBV11-2 and TRBJ2-1, with 14 bases that match TRBD2. V lost 5 bases to trimming and J lost 4 bases; unmatched junction nucleotides: 7. Germline-derived CDR1 and CDR2 are SGHAT and FQNNGV. The CDR3 length is 17 residues. The CDR3 sequence: CASSLGTSGGVYNEQFF. CDR3 in DNA: TGTGCCAGCAGCCTCGGGACTAGCGGGGGAGTATACAATGAGCAGTTCTTC.

There are a few counts of this clone. This chain links TRBV6-1 with TRBJ1-1; D remains unclear. V was clipped by 7 bases and J by 1 base, with 10 bases between them. This CDR3 contains 13 residues. In germline, CDR1 is MNHNS, CDR2 SASEGT. The CDR3, as DNA: TGTGCCAGCACCCCCTCGCGGAACACTGAAGCTTTCTTT. Protein: CASTPSRNTEAFF.

This chain uses TRBV7-2 with TRBJ2-7, with TRBD2 as a possible D gene (6 bases). V was pared by 6 bases and J by 5 bases, with 20 bases between. Germline V gene lookup returns CDR1 SGHTA and CDR2 FQGNSA. The CDR3 contains 15 residues. This CDR3 reads CASSVTSQVPHEQYF. The CDR3 DNA reads as TGTGCCAGCAGTGTGACTAGTCAGGTCCCTCACGAGCAGTACTTC.

This chain joins TRBV11-3 and TRBJ1-1; D not resolved. The CDR3 totals 13 residues. Germline V gene lookup returns CDR1 SGHNT and CDR2 YENEEA. The V gene lost 3 bases and the J gene lost 5 bases, with 10 bases spanning the gap. The CDR3 nucleotides read TGTGCCAGCAGCTTTTCTCTGGATACTGAAGCTTTCTTT. Translating it yields CASSFSLDTEAFF.

V gene TRBV9 combines with J gene TRBJ2-5; D possibly matches TRBD1 or TRBD2 (6 bases each). V lost 0 bases to trimming and J lost 5 bases, with 14 bases between them. The CDR3 contains 15 residues. CDR1 and CDR2 (germline): SGDLS, YYNGEE. The CDR3 DNA is TGTGCCAGCAGCGTAGCGTCGGGGGCTTGGGAGACCCAGTACTTC. It is translated as CASSVASGAWETQYF.

The chain carries TRBV10-3 and TRBJ2-1; D remains unclear. V lost 2 bases, J lost 7 bases, and 3 bases lay in between. The CDR3 consists of 11 residues. In germline, CDR1 is ENHRY, CDR2 SYGVKD. The CDR3 loop reads CAISEANEQFF. The CDR3 coding sequence is TGTGCCATCAGTGAGGCGAATGAGCAGTTCTTC.

The rearrangement joins TRBV29-1 to TRBJ2-7, with D tentatively TRBD1 (7 bases). Germline V gene sequence: CDR1 SQVTM, CDR2 ANQGSEA. V was clipped by 7 bases and J by 2 bases, with 18 bases between them. CDR3 length: 14 residues. The CDR3 sequence is CSAAPGGTTYEQYF. In DNA form, the CDR3 reads TGCAGCGCCGCCCCAGGGGGGACAACCTACGAGCAGTACTTC.

The V gene is TRBV25-1, the J gene TRBJ2-3; no reliable D call. The V and J ends lost 2 bases and 0 bases respectively, with 9 bases between them. This CDR3 has 15 amino acids. Germline CDR1 MGHDK, CDR2 SYGVNS. The CDR3 nucleotides read TGTGCCAGCAGTGAAGGAAAAGCTAGCACAGATACGCAGTATTTT. Protein sequence: CASSEGKASTDTQYF.

This clone has just one count. The gene calls are TRBV29-1 and TRBJ1-4; no reliable D call. V lost 6 bases and J 6 bases, leaving 8 bases between the germline ends. CDR3 length: 11 amino acids. Germline lookup yields CDR1 SQVTM and CDR2 ANQGSEA. This CDR3 is CSVRMDEKLFF. The CDR3 nucleotides read TGCAGCGTGAGGATGGATGAAAAACTGTTTTTT.

This clone came up a few times. This chain uses TRBV30 with TRBJ2-2; D possibly corresponds to TRBD2 (5 bases). The CDR3 runs to 15 residues. From germline, CDR1 is GTSNPN and CDR2 SVGIG (reference sequence). Trimming took off 5 bases at V and 6 bases at J, with 19 bases between the two ends. The chain's CDR3 is CAWGLQKLASGELFF. In DNA form, the CDR3 reads TGTGCCTGGGGCCTCCAAAAGCTAGCTTCCGGGGAGCTGTTTTTT.

The chain links TRBV9 to TRBJ1-6; D may be TRBD1 (5 bases). The CDR3 loop spans 17 amino acids. V was cut by 4 bases and J by 0 bases, with 14 bases left in between. CDR1 SGDLS and CDR2 YYNGEE come from the germline V gene. The CDR3 region is CASSPGGGSSYNSPLHF. As DNA, the CDR3 is TGTGCCAGCAGCCCCGGTGGGGGGAGCTCCTATAATTCACCCCTCCACTTT.